This entry features one T cell receptor beta chain sequence. Its target is not known. The sample is drawn from a study of T-cell reconstitution after alpha-beta-depleted transplantation in children. Germline values: CDR1 MNHNS, CDR2 SASEGT. The CDR3 consists of 15 residues. With 6 bases clipped from V and 2 bases from J, the junction kept 4 bases outside the gene matches. Findings of the study overall: Newly produced T cells mostly accounted for T-cell counts and diversity one year post-transplant. The origin of high day-60 TCRbeta diversity in some patients lay in surviving recipient T cells and thymic progenitors. Several hundred rapidly expanded clones from non-depleted graft cells reportedly supplied alpha-beta T cells about two months post-transplant.

Researchers prepared the TCRbeta library using unique molecular identifiers, the study reports. MiXCR, run by TCRdb on the PCR reads, gives a single entry per CDR3 protein. The sample lists 300,000 or so distinct CDR3 sequences, 23% occurring once. The sequence was obtained from a male patient under 18 who had a stem cell transplant for acute lymphoblastic leukemia, so the T cells may come from the graft donor. The sample was PBMCs, mostly from graft donor cells, taken 180 days after TCRalphabeta/CD19-depleted stem cell transplant. J is TRBJ2-3 and V is TRBV6-1, with 11 bases aligning to TRBD2. The CDR3 coding sequence is TGTGCCAGCAGGGGGACTAGCGGACTCACAGATACGCAGTATTTT. It codes for CASRGTSGLTDTQYF.